This is a list of T cell receptor beta chains from one sample in a study of CD8 T cells in Susac syndrome. TCRdb reprocessed the immunoSEQ multiplex PCR reads via MiXCR and lists one record per CDR3 protein. Here the sample spans approximately 110,000 distinct CDR3 sequences, approximately 95% being singletons. Sequences were obtained from CD8+ T cells from PBMCs. The receptors were sampled from a human donor with multiple sclerosis. Both conserved end residues are part of each CDR3. A D gene is named only where the DNA matches it firmly.

j_gene,v_gene,d_gene,CDR3aa
TRBJ2-5,TRBV7-8,.,CASSLEPSWGETQYF
TRBJ1-2,TRBV24-1,.,CATSDPKTGRHGYTF
TRBJ1-5,TRBV6-5,.,CASSYSLGSTQHF
TRBJ2-7,TRBV28,TRBD1,CASSFRDRGIYEQYF
TRBJ1-2,TRBV9,.,CASSPPDYEGEDGYTF
TRBJ1-5,TRBV25-1,TRBD1,CASSVGQGSNQPQHF
TRBJ2-2,TRBV27,.,CASSLLPYTGELFF
TRBJ2-5,TRBV6-2/TRBV6-3,.,CASSYPLGRNVEYQETQYF
TRBJ1-2,TRBV5-1,TRBD1,CASSLDRTGESSGYTF
TRBJ2-6,TRBV1,.,CTSSQAHPEGEGANVLTF
TRBJ2-2,TRBV7-9,.,CASTLGGRQELFF
TRBJ1-6,TRBV19,TRBD1,CASSVTGVSYNSPLHF
TRBJ2-5,TRBV24-1,TRBD1,CATSHAAGGRETQYF
TRBJ1-1,TRBV12-3/TRBV12-4,.,CASSLDGDIFF
TRBJ2-1,TRBV7-6,TRBD2,CASSRRLATNPSSYNEQFF
TRBJ2-7,TRBV14,.,CASSQGFAQYF
TRBJ2-1,TRBV5-6,TRBD2,CASSLEGTSGRRDEQFF
TRBJ2-3,TRBV10-3,TRBD2,CAIIDTSGTSGGTDTQYF
TRBJ1-5,TRBV20-1,TRBD1,CRQGQGPRQPQHF
TRBJ2-7,TRBV30,TRBD1,CAWATGQGMYEQYF
TRBJ2-5,TRBV29-1,.,CSAGAREQETQYF
TRBJ1-6,TRBV7-9,TRBD1,CASSIDRDALHF
TRBJ1-1,TRBV20-1,.,CSARDGWNTEAFF
TRBJ1-1,TRBV29-1,TRBD1,CSAHWDSNTEAFF